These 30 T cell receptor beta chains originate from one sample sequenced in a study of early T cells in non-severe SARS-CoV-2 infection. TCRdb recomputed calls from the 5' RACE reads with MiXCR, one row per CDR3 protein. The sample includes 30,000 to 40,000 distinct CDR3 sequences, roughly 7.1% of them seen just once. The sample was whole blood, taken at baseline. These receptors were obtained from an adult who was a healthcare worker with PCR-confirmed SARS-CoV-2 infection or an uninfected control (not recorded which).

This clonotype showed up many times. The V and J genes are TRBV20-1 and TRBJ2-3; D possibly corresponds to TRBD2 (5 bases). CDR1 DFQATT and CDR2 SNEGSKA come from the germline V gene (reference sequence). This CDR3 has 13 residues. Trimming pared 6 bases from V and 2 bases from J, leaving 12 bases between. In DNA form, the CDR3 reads TGCAGTGCAGCGGAGCTCTACACAGATACGCAGTATTTT. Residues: CSAAELYTDTQYF.

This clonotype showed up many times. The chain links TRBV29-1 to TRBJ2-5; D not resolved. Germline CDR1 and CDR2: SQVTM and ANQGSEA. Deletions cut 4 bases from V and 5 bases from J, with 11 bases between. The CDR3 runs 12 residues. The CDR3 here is CSVVGSLETQYF. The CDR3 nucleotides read TGCAGCGTTGTCGGTAGTCTCGAGACCCAGTACTTC.

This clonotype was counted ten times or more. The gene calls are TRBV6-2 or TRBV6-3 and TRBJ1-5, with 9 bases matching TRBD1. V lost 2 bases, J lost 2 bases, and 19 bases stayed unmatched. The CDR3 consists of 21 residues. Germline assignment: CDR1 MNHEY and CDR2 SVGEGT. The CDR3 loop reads CASSYAFEGWDRDIRNQPQHF. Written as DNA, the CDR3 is TGTGCCAGCAGTTACGCTTTTGAGGGATGGGACAGGGACATCCGCAATCAGCCCCAGCATTTT.

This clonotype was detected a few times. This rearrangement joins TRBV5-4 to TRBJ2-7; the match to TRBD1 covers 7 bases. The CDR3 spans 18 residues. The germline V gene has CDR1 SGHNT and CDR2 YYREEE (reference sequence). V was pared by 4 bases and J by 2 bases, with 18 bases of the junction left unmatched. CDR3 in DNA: TGTGCCAGCAGCCCGGCGCCCCGACAGGGTTGGCCTACCTACGAGCAGTACTTC. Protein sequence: CASSPAPRQGWPTYEQYF.

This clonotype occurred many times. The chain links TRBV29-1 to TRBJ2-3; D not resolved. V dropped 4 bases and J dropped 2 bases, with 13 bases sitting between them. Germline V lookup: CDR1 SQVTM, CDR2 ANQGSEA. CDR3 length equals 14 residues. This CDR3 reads CSVVRLTSTDTQYF. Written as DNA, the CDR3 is TGCAGCGTTGTGAGGCTAACTTCCACAGATACGCAGTATTTT.

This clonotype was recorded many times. The CDR3 protein is CASSLDRDSTDTQYF. Written as DNA, the CDR3 is TGTGCCAGCAGCTTAGATCGAGATTCCACAGATACGCAGTATTTT. This rearrangement joins TRBV11-3 to TRBJ2-3; D uncertain. The germline V and J ends were trimmed by 0 bases and 2 bases, with 9 bases remaining between them. Per germline, CDR1 SGHNT and CDR2 YENEEA. This CDR3 is built from 15 residues.

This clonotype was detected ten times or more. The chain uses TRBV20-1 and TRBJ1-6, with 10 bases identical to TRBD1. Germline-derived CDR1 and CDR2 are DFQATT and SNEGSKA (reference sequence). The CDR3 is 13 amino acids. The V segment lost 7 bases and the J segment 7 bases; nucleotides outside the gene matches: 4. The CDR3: CSVPGQGNSPLHF. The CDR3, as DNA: TGCAGTGTCCCGGGACAGGGGAATTCACCCCTCCACTTT.

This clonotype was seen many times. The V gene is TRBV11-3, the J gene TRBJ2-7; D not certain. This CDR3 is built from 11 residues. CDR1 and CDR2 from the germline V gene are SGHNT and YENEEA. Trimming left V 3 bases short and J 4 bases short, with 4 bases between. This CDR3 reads CASSFRYEQYV. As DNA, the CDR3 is TGTGCCAGCAGCTTCAGGTACGAGCAGTACGTC.

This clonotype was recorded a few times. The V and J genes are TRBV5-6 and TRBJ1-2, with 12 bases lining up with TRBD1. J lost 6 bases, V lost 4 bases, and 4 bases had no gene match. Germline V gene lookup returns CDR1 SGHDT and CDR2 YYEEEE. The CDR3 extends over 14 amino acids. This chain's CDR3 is CASSRRDRGHGYTF. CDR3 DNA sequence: TGTGCCAGCAGCCGCCGGGACAGGGGGCATGGCTACACCTTC. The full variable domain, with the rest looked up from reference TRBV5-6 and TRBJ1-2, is DAGVTQSPTHLIKTRGQQVTLRCSPKSGHDTVSWYQQALGQGPQFIFQYYEEEERQRGNFPDRFSGHQFPNYSSELNVNALLLGDSALYLCASSRRDRGHGYTFGSGTRLTVV.

The CDR3 nucleotides read TGTGCCAGCAGCTACGGGGTGTCCAGCGGGGTCTACAATGAGCAGTTCTTC. This gives the protein CASSYGVSSGVYNEQFF. The genes are TRBV6-5 and TRBJ2-1, with TRBD2 matching over 7 bases. The V gene end was trimmed by 6 bases and the J gene end by 3 bases; junction bases not matched to a gene: 14. Per germline, CDR1 MNHEY and CDR2 SVGAGI. The CDR3 consists of 17 residues.

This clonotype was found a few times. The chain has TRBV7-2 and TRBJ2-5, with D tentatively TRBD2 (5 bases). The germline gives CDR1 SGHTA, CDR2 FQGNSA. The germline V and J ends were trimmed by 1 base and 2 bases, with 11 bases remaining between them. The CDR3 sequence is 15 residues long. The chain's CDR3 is CASSLGSPGQETQYF. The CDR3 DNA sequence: TGTGCCAGCAGCTTAGGGTCGCCGGGGCAAGAGACCCAGTACTTC.

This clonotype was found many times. This CDR3 is CSARTGESYEQYF. CDR3 coding DNA: TGCAGTGCCCGGACAGGGGAGTCCTACGAGCAGTACTTC. The chain combines TRBV20-1 with TRBJ2-7; 9 bases agree with TRBD1. The CDR3 length is 13 residues. Trimming removed 6 bases from V and 1 base from J; junction bases left unmatched: 4. Germline CDR1 and CDR2: DFQATT and SNEGSKA (reference sequence).

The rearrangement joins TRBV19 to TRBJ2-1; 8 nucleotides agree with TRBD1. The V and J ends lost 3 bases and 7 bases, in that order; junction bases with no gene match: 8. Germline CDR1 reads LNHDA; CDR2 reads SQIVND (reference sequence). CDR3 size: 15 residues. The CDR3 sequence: CASSIYRGEINEQFF. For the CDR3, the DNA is TGTGCCAGTAGTATCTACAGGGGGGAAATAAATGAGCAGTTCTTC. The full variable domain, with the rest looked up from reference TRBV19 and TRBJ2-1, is DGGITQSPKYLFRKEGQNVTLSCEQNLNHDAMYWYRQDPGQGLRLIYYSQIVNDFQKGDIAEGYSVSREKKESFPLTVTSAQKNPTAFYLCASSIYRGEINEQFFGPGTRLTVL.

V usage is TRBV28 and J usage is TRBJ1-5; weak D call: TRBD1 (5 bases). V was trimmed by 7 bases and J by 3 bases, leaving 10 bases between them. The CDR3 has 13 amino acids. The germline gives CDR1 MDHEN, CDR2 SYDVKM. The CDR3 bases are TGTGCCAGCATTAGGGACTTCAATCAGCCCCAGCATTTT. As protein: CASIRDFNQPQHF.

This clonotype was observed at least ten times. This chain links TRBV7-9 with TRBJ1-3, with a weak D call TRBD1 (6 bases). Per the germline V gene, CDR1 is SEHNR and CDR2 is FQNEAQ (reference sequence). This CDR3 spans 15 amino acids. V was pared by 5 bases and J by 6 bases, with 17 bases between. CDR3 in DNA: TGTGCCAGCAGCGCGCACAGGGAACCTGAAAACACCATATATTTT. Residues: CASSAHREPENTIYF.

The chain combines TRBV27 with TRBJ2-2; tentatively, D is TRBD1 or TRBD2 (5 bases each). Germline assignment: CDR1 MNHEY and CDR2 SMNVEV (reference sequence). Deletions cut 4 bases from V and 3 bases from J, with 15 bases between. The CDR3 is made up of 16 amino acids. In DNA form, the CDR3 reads TGTGCCAGCAGTTCGGGGCAGGGAGCGTACACCGGGGAGCTGTTTTTT. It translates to CASSSGQGAYTGELFF.

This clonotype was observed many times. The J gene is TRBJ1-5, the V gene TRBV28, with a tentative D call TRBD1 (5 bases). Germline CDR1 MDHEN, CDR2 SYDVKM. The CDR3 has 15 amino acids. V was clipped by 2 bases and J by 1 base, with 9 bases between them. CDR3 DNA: TGTGCCAGCAGTTTAGGACAACCGAGCAATCAGCCCCAGCATTTT. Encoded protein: CASSLGQPSNQPQHF.

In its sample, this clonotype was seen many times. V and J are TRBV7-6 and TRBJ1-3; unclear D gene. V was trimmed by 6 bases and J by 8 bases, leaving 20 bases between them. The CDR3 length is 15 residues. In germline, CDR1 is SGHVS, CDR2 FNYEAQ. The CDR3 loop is CASSSIRGALDTIYF. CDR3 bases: TGTGCCAGCAGTTCTATTCGGGGAGCGCTGGACACCATATATTTT.

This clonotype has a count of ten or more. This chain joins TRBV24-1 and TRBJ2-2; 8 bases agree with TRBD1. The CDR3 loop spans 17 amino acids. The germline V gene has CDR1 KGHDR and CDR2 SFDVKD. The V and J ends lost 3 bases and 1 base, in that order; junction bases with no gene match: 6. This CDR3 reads CATSDNTGTGNTGELFF. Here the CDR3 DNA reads TGTGCCACCAGTGATAACACCGGGACAGGGAACACCGGGGAGCTGTTTTTT.

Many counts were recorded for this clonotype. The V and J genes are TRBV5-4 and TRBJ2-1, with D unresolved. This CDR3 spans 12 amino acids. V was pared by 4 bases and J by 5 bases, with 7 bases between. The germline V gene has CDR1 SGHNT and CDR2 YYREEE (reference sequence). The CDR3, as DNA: TGTGCCAGCAGCAGCCCCCACAATGAGCAGTTCTTC. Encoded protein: CASSSPHNEQFF. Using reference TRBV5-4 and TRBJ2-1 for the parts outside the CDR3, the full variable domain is ETGVTQSPTHLIKTRGQQVTLRCSSQSGHNTVSWYQQALGQGPQFIFQYYREEENGRGNFPPRFSGLQFPNYSSELNVNALELDDSALYLCASSSPHNEQFFGPGTRLTVL.

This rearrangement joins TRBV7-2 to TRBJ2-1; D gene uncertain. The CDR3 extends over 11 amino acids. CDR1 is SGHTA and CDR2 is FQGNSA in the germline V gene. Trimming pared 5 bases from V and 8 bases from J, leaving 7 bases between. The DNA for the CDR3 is TGTGCCAGCAGCAGGGCCTATGAGCAGTTCTTC. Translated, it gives CASSRAYEQFF.

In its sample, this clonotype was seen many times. For the CDR3, the DNA is TGTGCCAGCAGCCCTGGGGATACAACTAATGAAAAACTGTTTTTT. Amino acid sequence: CASSPGDTTNEKLFF. The gene calls are TRBV7-2 and TRBJ1-4; D is undetermined. V was shortened by 5 bases and J by 0 bases, with 10 bases between the two germline ends. CDR1 SGHTA and CDR2 FQGNSA come from the germline V gene. The CDR3 is 15 residues long.

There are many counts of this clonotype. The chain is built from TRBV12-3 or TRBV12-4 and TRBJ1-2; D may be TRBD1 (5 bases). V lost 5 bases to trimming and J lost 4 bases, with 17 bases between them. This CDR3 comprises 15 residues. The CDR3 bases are TGTGCCAGCAGTCCCACGGGGGGGGACTTCTATGGCTACACCTTC. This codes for CASSPTGGDFYGYTF.

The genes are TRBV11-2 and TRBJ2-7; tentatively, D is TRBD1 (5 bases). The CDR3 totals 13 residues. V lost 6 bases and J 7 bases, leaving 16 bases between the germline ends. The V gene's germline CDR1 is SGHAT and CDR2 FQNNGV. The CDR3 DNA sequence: TGTGCCAGCAGTCAAGGGGCGGCAGGAGAGCAGTACTTC. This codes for CASSQGAAGEQYF.

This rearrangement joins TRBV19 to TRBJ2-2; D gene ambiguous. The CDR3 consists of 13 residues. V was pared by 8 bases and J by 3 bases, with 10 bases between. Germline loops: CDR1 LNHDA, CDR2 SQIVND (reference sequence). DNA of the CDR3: TGTGCCAGTGGCGGAGACTACACCGGGGAGCTGTTTTTT. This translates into CASGGDYTGELFF.

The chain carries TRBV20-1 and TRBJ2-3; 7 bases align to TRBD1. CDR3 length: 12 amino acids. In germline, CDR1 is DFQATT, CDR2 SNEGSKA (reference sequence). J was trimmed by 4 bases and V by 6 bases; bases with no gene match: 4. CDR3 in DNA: TGCAGTGCCACAGGGGCTTCAGATACGCAGTATTTT. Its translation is CSATGASDTQYF.

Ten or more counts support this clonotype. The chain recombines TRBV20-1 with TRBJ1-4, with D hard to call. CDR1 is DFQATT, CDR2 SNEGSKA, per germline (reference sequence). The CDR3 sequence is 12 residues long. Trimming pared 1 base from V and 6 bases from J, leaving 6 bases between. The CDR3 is CSARAWDEKLFF. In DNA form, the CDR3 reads TGCAGTGCTAGAGCGTGGGATGAAAAACTGTTTTTT.

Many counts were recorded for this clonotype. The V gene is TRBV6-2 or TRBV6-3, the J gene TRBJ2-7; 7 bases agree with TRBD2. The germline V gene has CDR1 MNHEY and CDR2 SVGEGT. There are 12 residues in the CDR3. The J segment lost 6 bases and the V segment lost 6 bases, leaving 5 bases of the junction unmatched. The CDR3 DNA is TGTGCCAGCAGAGCGGGGCGACGCGAGCAGTACTTC. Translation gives CASRAGRREQYF.

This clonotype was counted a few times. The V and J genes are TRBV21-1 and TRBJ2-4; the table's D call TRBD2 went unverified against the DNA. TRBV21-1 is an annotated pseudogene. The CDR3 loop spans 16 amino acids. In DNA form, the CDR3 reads TGTGCCAGCAGCAGACCGGGACTAGCGTGCGGAAACATTCAGTACTTC. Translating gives CASSRPGLACGNIQYF.

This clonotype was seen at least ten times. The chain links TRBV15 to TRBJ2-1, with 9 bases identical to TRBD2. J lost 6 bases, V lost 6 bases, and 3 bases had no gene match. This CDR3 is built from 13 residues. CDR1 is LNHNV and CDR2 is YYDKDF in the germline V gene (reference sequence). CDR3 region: CATRLAGINEQFF. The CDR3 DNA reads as TGTGCCACCAGGCTAGCGGGGATCAATGAGCAGTTCTTC. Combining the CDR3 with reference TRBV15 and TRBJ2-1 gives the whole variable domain DAMVIQNPRYQVTQFGKPVTLSCSQTLNHNVMYWYQQKSSQAPKLLFHYYDKDFNNEADTPDNFQSRRPNTSFCFLDIRSPGLGDTAMYLCATRLAGINEQFFGPGTRLTVL.